This T cell receptor (beta chain) was obtained from a study of cytomegalovirus exposure and HLA in healthy donors. Study observations and caveats: Most TCR sequences were seen very rarely across donors, but some public TCRs occurred in many. Subsequent analysis showed first-cohort TCR clusters tending to co-occur in some 110 validation repertoires. Using the classifier, cytomegalovirus status was reportedly diagnosed with high specificity and sensitivity.

Concerning this clone: As yet, its antigen is unknown.

Profiled with immunoSEQ multiplex PCR; TCRdb holds only in-frame clones, not every one. The sample contains 160,000 or so clones, more than 75% of which appear only once. Germline loops: CDR1 LNHDA, CDR2 SQIVND (reference sequence). V lost 7 bases, J lost 4 bases, and 5 bases stayed unmatched. This CDR3 has 13 residues. The donors were members of the validation cohort comprising about 130 subjects, separate from the roughly 730-subject first cohort. The clonotype was recovered from a man aged 18 to 35 in good health and CMV-seronegative. The sample taken for sequencing was PBMCs. The rearrangement uses TRBV19 and TRBJ1-2; 8 positions match TRBD1. The CDR3 coding sequence is TGTGCCAGTACCGGACAGGGCATCTATGGCTACACCTTC. Translating it yields CASTGQGIYGYTF.